The 19 T cell receptor beta chains below come from one sample, sequenced in a study of blood T cell repertoires in COVID-19. The repertoire was sequenced with immunoSEQ multiplex PCR; TCRdb's copy has only in-frame clones and lacks some. The table includes over 150,000 clones, approximately 80% detected once. The sequenced material came from peripheral blood. The receptors stem from a woman between 40 and 55 years old with COVID-19, enrolled during active disease.

This clone came up once. This chain's CDR3 is CASSLWSGTGAVNTEAFF. The CDR3 region has the DNA TGTGCCAGCAGTTTATGGTCCGGGACAGGGGCGGTGAACACTGAAGCTTTCTTT. The chain is built from TRBV27 and TRBJ1-1; 10 positions agree with TRBD1. Germline V gene data show CDR1 as MNHEY and CDR2 as SMNVEV (reference sequence). This CDR3 spans 18 amino acids. V gave up 1 base and J gave up 0 bases; unmatched junction bases: 8.

This clone was seen a single time. The V and J genes are TRBV7-3 and TRBJ2-1, with TRBD2 identical over 9 bases. The CDR3 runs to 15 residues. Germline CDR1 SGHTA, CDR2 FQGTGA. V was pared by 5 bases and J by 4 bases, with 6 bases of the junction left unmatched. In nucleotides, the CDR3 is TGTGCCAGCAGCGGGGGGACTAGCCAGTACAATGAGCAGTTCTTC. Translation gives CASSGGTSQYNEQFF.

The chain has TRBV3-1 (or the pseudogene TRBV3-2) and TRBJ1-6; TRBD1 aligns across 8 bases. Germline CDR1 LGHDT, CDR2 YNNKEL (reference sequence). Trimming at V came to 3 bases and at J to 5 bases, leaving 0 bases not matched to a gene. CDR3 length equals 14 residues. CDR3 residues: CASSQTGDNSPLHF. CDR3 sequence (DNA): TGTGCCAGCAGCCAGACAGGGGATAATTCACCCCTCCACTTT.

V gene TRBV6-5 combines with J gene TRBJ2-5; D is ambiguous. Trimming removed 4 bases from V and 4 bases from J, with 10 bases in between. Germline V gene lookup returns CDR1 MNHEY and CDR2 SVGAGI. This CDR3 comprises 13 residues. CDR3 DNA sequence: TGTGCCAGCAGTTTACTCCGGGTAGAGACCCAGTACTTC. Encoded protein: CASSLLRVETQYF.

This clone was seen a single time. This sequence joins TRBV7-8 and TRBJ2-7, with D perhaps TRBD2 (6 bases). The germline gives CDR1 SGHVS, CDR2 FQNEAQ. Trimming took 8 bases from V and 7 from J, leaving 9 bases between them. CDR3 length: 10 residues. The CDR3 DNA reads TGTGCCAGCTCCGGGGGAGAGCAGTACTTC. Translation: CASSGGEQYF. Full variable domain (remainder filled in from reference TRBV7-8 and TRBJ2-7): GAGVSQSPRYKVAKRGQDVALRCDPISGHVSLFWYQQALGQGPEFLTYFQNEAQLDKSGLPSDRFFAERPEGSVSTLKIQRTQQEDSAVYLCASSGGEQYFGPGTRLTVT.

The V gene is TRBV5-1, the J gene TRBJ1-1; 7 nucleotides agree with TRBD1. There are 12 residues in the CDR3. V lost 2 bases and J lost 10; bases outside the gene matches: 5. The V gene's germline CDR1 is SGHRS and CDR2 YFSETQ. The CDR3 here is CASSFGQDRAFF. DNA of the CDR3: TGCGCCAGCAGCTTCGGACAGGACCGAGCTTTCTTT.

This rearrangement joins TRBV7-3 to TRBJ2-1; 12 bases map to TRBD2. The CDR3 contains 17 residues. The V gene end was trimmed by 1 base and the J gene end by 7 bases; junction bases not matched to a gene: 8. The V gene's germline CDR1 is SGHTA and CDR2 FQGTGA. This chain's CDR3 is CASSLRSLAGGVNEQFF. The CDR3 DNA reads as TGTGCCAGCAGCTTAAGATCCCTAGCGGGAGGGGTTAATGAGCAGTTCTTC.

The chain combines TRBV6-6 with TRBJ2-2; D is unclear. CDR3 size: 15 residues. V was pared by 2 bases and J by 6 bases, with 13 bases between. Germline-derived CDR1 and CDR2 are MNHNY and SVGAGI (reference sequence). CDR3 amino acids: CASSYPNGVPGELFF. In DNA form, the CDR3 reads TGTGCCAGCAGTTACCCAAACGGAGTCCCCGGGGAGCTGTTTTTT.

This clone turned up a few times. The rearrangement joins TRBV5-1 to TRBJ1-1, with D perhaps TRBD1 (5 bases). The V end was cut by 4 bases, the J end by 10 bases, with 8 bases between. The CDR3 is 10 residues long. Germline V lookup: CDR1 SGHRS, CDR2 YFSETQ. The CDR3 DNA is TGCGCCAGCAGCCTCGACAGAGCTTTCTTT. Protein: CASSLDRAFF.

This chain joins TRBV16 and TRBJ1-2, with 7 bases aligning to TRBD1. Unmatched junction bases numbered 4, after V lost 3 bases and J lost 0 bases. Germline loops: CDR1 KGHSY, CDR2 FQNENV. The CDR3 extends over 15 amino acids. CDR3 DNA: TGTGCCAGCAGCCAGGGCGGGACAGCTAACTATGGCTACACCTTC. Translated, it gives CASSQGGTANYGYTF.

This rearrangement joins TRBV28 to TRBJ1-6; D is perhaps TRBD1 (5 bases). V gave up 7 bases and J gave up 7 bases, with 14 bases separating them. Looked up from germline, CDR1 is MDHEN and CDR2 is SYDVKM. There are 14 residues in the CDR3. CDR3 loop: CASTTVPGNSPLHF. The CDR3 DNA sequence: TGTGCCAGCACGACAGTACCCGGGAATTCACCCCTCCACTTT.

This chain joins TRBV3-1 (or the pseudogene TRBV3-2) and TRBJ2-5; weak D call: TRBD2 (6 bases). The CDR3 sequence is 14 residues long. Germline V gene data show CDR1 as LGHDT and CDR2 as YNNKEL (reference sequence). The V and J ends lost 3 bases and 5 bases respectively, with 13 bases between them. This chain's CDR3 is CASSHRSGEETQYF. In nucleotides, the CDR3 is TGTGCCAGCAGCCACAGATCGGGGGAGGAGACCCAGTACTTC.

This clone was seen a few times. V and J are TRBV19 and TRBJ1-6; 9 bases align to TRBD1. Trimming took 9 bases from V and 3 from J; bases not matched to a gene: 12. CDR1 is LNHDA and CDR2 is SQIVND in the germline V gene (reference sequence). The length of the CDR3 is 17 residues. CDR3 nucleotides: TGTGCCAGCGGGGGTCTGGGACAGGGCGGCTATAATTCACCCCTCCACTTT. The encoded protein is CASGGLGQGGYNSPLHF.

This clone was seen once. The chain uses TRBV5-4 and TRBJ2-3, with 7 bases fitting TRBD2. The CDR3 length is 16 residues. The V segment lost 4 bases and the J segment 6 bases; nucleotides outside the gene matches: 14. In germline, CDR1 is SGHNT, CDR2 YYREEE (reference sequence). The CDR3 DNA reads TGTGCCAGCAGCCCGGACCTGCGGGGGTTCATGGATACGCAGTATTTT. Residues: CASSPDLRGFMDTQYF.

This sequence joins TRBV21-1 and TRBJ2-4; TRBD1 was called by the table and not checked on the DNA. TRBV21-1 is listed as a pseudogene. The CDR3 is 17 amino acids. The CDR3 is CASSTPLVQVAKNIQYF. CDR3 coding DNA: TGTGCCAGCAGCACCCCCCTCGTCCAGGTAGCCAAAAACATTCAGTACTTC.

This rearrangement joins TRBV28 to TRBJ2-2, with D unclear. The CDR3 is 12 amino acids. With 6 bases removed from V and 5 bases from J, the gap between germline ends came to 7 bases. The germline CDR1 and CDR2 sequences are MDHEN and SYDVKM. The CDR3 DNA sequence: TGTGCCAGCAGGACCGGGACCGGGGAGCTGTTTTTT. Protein: CASRTGTGELFF.

The genes are TRBV19 and TRBJ2-7, with TRBD1 matching 8 bases. The junction had 14 bases not matched to a gene; V was cut back by 3 bases and J by 7 bases. The CDR3 loop spans 16 amino acids. CDR1 LNHDA and CDR2 SQIVND come from the germline V gene (reference sequence). The CDR3 sequence: CASSIVPGTGITEQYF. Written as DNA, the CDR3 is TGTGCCAGTAGTATTGTCCCCGGGACAGGAATAACGGAGCAGTACTTC.

The genes are TRBV11-3 and TRBJ2-1; 8 bases map to TRBD2. Germline trimming cut 5 bases from V and 4 bases from J; bases unmatched to any gene: 7. Per the germline V gene, CDR1 is SGHNT and CDR2 is YENEEA. This CDR3 has 15 residues. This CDR3 reads CASSISSGSYNEQFF. CDR3 coding DNA: TGTGCCAGCAGCATTTCTAGCGGGTCTTACAATGAGCAGTTCTTC.

This chain links TRBV25-1 with TRBJ1-5; D perhaps matches TRBD1 (6 bases). Germline V gene lookup returns CDR1 MGHDK and CDR2 SYGVNS. The CDR3 spans 11 residues. V lost 7 bases and J 6 bases, leaving 7 bases between the germline ends. CDR3 protein: CASKGGQPQHF. The CDR3, as DNA: TGTGCCAGCAAAGGGGGTCAGCCCCAGCATTTT.